The 8 T cell receptor beta chains reported below all come from one sample, sequenced in a study of identical twins. TCRdb reanalysed the 5' RACE reads using MiXCR and keeps one entry per CDR3 protein. The sample shows under 1 million distinct CDR3 sequences, 12% of them seen only once. These data were likewise used in another study, on yellow fever vaccine responses in identical twins.

The sequenced sample was PBMCs. These receptors all stem from a woman between 18 and 29 years old in good health.

In its sample, this clonotype was seen once. This chain joins TRBV6-5 and TRBJ2-7; D is ambiguous. This CDR3 spans 16 amino acids. The V and J ends lost 0 bases and 7 bases respectively, with 19 bases between them. CDR1 MNHEY and CDR2 SVGAGI come from the germline V gene. The CDR3: CASSYSTSALENEQYF. In nucleotides, the CDR3 is TGTGCCAGCAGTTACTCGACCAGCGCCCTAGAAAATGAGCAGTACTTC.

Regarding this clonotype: Relative to the germline gene, one junction end is altered; a read error may explain this. This chain connects TRBV20-1 to TRBJ2-7; D gene unclear. Germline values: CDR1 DFQATT, CDR2 SNEGSKA (reference sequence). This CDR3 contains 14 residues. The CDR3 bases are TGCAGTGCCAGAGCCGGGCAGAGCTCCTACGAGCAGTACTTC. Translating it yields CSARAGQSSYEQYF.

The chain uses TRBV5-1 and TRBJ2-2; D not resolved. Germline CDR1 reads SGHRS; CDR2 reads YFSETQ. V was pared by 1 base and J by 2 bases, with 9 bases between. The CDR3 is 15 residues long. The CDR3 here is CASSLWSLNTGELFF. Here the CDR3 DNA reads TGCGCCAGCAGCTTGTGGTCACTCAACACCGGGGAGCTGTTTTTT. Full variable domain (remainder filled in from reference TRBV5-1 and TRBJ2-2): KAGVTQTPRYLIKTRGQQVTLSCSPISGHRSVSWYQQTPGQGLQFLFEYFSETQRNKGNFPGRFSGRQFSNSRSEMNVSTLELGDSALYLCASSLWSLNTGELFFGEGSRLTVL.

V gene TRBV6-2 or TRBV6-3 combines with J gene TRBJ2-3, with D unclear. The CDR3 is 15 amino acids. Germline CDR1 MNHEY, CDR2 SVGEGT. The ends were cut back, 8 bases at V and 2 bases at J, with 17 bases in the middle. The CDR3 spells CASESPALHTDTQYF. Written as DNA, the CDR3 is TGTGCCAGCGAATCCCCGGCCTTACACACAGATACGCAGTATTTT.

There are a few counts of this clonotype. The chain combines TRBV20-1 with TRBJ1-1; 7 bases match TRBD1. The CDR3 covers 12 residues. Germline CDR1 is DFQATT and CDR2 is SNEGSKA (reference sequence). V lost 6 bases and J lost 6; bases outside the gene matches: 7. CDR3: CSAQTGSAEAFF. The CDR3 DNA sequence: TGCAGTGCACAGACAGGGAGCGCTGAAGCTTTCTTT.

This clonotype was detected ten times or more. V gene TRBV29-1 combines with J gene TRBJ2-3, with no clear D. Trimming pared 7 bases from V and 7 bases from J, leaving 9 bases between. The germline gives CDR1 SQVTM, CDR2 ANQGSEA. There are 10 residues in the CDR3. CDR3 amino acids: CSAIKNTQYF. The CDR3 DNA reads TGCAGCGCAATCAAGAATACGCAGTATTTT.

This clonotype turned up a few times. This chain joins TRBV9 and TRBJ2-2, with 13 nucleotides matching TRBD2. After removal of 2 bases from V and 5 bases from J, the junction contained 6 bases not matched to a gene. The CDR3 is 17 amino acids. Per germline, CDR1 SGDLS and CDR2 YYNGEE. CDR3 in amino acids: CASSVGLAGAGTGELFF. The CDR3 nucleotides are TGTGCCAGCAGCGTCGGACTAGCGGGGGCGGGGACCGGGGAGCTGTTTTTT.

The chain combines TRBV15 with TRBJ2-6; 10 bases line up with TRBD1. The CDR3 extends over 19 amino acids. Looked up from germline, CDR1 is LNHNV and CDR2 is YYDKDF (reference sequence). V gave up 3 bases and J gave up 0 bases; unmatched junction bases: 8. This CDR3 reads CATSSGWGQGISGANVLTF. CDR3 DNA: TGTGCCACCAGCAGCGGGTGGGGACAGGGGATCTCTGGGGCCAACGTCCTGACTTTC.